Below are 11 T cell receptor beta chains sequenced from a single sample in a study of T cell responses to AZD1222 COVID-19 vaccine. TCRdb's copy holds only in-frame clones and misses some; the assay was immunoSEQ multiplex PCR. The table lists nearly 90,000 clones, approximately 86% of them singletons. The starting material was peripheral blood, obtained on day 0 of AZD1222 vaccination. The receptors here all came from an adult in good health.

In DNA, the CDR3 is TGTGCCAGCAATCTCATCTCCTACAATGAGCAGTTCTTC. Protein product: CASNLISYNEQFF. J is TRBJ2-1 and V is TRBV2; no clear D gene. The CDR3 spans 13 residues. Trimming cost V 7 bases and J 0 bases, with 7 bases left between them. CDR1 and CDR2 from the germline V gene are SNHLY and FYNNEI.

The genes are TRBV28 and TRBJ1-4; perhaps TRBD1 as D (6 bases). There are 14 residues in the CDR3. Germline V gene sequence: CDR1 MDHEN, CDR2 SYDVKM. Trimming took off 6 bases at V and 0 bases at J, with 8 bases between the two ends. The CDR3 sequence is CASRTGPTNEKLFF. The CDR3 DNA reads TGTGCCAGCAGAACAGGGCCAACTAATGAAAAACTGTTTTTT.

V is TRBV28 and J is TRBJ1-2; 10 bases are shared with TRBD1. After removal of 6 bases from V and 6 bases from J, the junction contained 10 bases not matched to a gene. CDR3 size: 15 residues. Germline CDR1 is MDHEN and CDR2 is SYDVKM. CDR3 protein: CASRQMTGGADGYTF. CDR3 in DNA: TGTGCCAGCAGACAAATGACAGGGGGCGCAGATGGCTACACCTTC.

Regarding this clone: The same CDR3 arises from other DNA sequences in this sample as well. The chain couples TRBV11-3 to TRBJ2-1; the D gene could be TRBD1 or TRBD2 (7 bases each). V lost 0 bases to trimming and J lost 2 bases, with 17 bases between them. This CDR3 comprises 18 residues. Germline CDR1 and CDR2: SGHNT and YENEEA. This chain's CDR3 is CASSLDQGGSSAYNEQFF. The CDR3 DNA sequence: TGTGCCAGCAGCTTAGATCAGGGGGGGTCTAGCGCCTACAATGAGCAGTTCTTC. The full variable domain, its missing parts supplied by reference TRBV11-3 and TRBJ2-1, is EAGVVQSPRYKIIEKKQPVAFWCNPISGHNTLYWYLQNLGQGPELLIRYENEEAVDDSQLPKDRFSAERLKGVDSTLKIQPAELGDSAVYLCASSLDQGGSSAYNEQFFGPGTRLTVL.

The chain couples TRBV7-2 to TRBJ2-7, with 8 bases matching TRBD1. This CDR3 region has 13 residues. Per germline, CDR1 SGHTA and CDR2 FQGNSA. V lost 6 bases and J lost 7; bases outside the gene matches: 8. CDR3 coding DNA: TGTGCCAGCAGGCAGGGGGCCAGGCGGGAGCAGTACTTC. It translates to CASRQGARREQYF. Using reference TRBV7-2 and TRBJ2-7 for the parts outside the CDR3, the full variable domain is GAGVSQSPSNKVTEKGKDVELRCDPISGHTALYWYRQSLGQGLEFLIYFQGNSAPDKSGLPSDRFSAERTGGSVSTLTIQRTQQEDSAVYLCASRQGARREQYFGPGTRLTVT.

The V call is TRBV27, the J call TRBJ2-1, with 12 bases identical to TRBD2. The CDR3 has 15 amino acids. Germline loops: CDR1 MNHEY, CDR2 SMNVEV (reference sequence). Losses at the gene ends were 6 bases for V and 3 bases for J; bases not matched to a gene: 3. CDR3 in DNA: TGTGCCAGCAGACTAGCGGGAGGTCGCTACAATGAGCAGTTCTTC. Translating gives CASRLAGGRYNEQFF.

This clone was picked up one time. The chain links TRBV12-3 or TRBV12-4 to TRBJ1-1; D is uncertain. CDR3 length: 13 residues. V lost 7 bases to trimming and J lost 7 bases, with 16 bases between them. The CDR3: CASTSPRGIEAFF. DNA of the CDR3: TGTGCCAGCACTTCCCCCCGGGGAATTGAAGCTTTCTTT.

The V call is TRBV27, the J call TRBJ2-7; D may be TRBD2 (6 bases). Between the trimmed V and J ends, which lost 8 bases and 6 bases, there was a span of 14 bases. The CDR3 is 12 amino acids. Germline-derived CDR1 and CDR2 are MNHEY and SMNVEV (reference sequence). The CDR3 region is CASSSGGVEQYF. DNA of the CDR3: TGTGCCAGCTCCTCGGGCGGGGTCGAGCAGTACTTC.

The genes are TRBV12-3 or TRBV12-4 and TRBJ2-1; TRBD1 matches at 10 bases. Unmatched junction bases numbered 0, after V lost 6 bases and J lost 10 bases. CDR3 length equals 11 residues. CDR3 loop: CASRGQGEQFF. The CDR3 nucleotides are TGTGCCAGCAGGGGACAGGGGGAGCAGTTCTTC.

DNA for the CDR3: TGTGCCAGTCGCGGACAGGGAGACACCGGGGAGCTGTTTTTT. Translating gives CASRGQGDTGELFF. The V call is TRBV19, the J call TRBJ2-2, with 8 bases lining up with TRBD1. The length of the CDR3 is 14 residues. With V trimmed by 8 bases and J by 3 bases, 5 bases remained unmatched. CDR1 and CDR2 from the germline V gene are LNHDA and SQIVND (reference sequence).

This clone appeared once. CDR3 nucleotides: TGTGCCAGTAGACCAGCGGTTAGCACAGATACGCAGTATTTT. Amino acid sequence: CASRPAVSTDTQYF. The chain links TRBV19 to TRBJ2-3; TRBD2 might be the D (5 bases). Per the germline V gene, CDR1 is LNHDA and CDR2 is SQIVND (reference sequence). CDR3 length: 14 residues. Trimming pared 6 bases from V and 0 bases from J, leaving 10 bases between.